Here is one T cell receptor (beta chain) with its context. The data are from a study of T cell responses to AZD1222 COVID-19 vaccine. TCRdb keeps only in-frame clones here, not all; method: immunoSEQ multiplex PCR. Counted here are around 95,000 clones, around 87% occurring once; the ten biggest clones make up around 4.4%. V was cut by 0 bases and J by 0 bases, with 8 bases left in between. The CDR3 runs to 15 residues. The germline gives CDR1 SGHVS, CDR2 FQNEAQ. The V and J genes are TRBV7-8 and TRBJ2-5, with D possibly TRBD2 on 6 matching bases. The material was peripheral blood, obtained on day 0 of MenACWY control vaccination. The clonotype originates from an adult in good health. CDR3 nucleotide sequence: TGTGCCAGCAGCTTAGCGGCGGGGTACCAAGAGACCCAGTACTTC. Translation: CASSLAAGYQETQYF.